What follows are 25 T cell receptor beta chains derived from one specimen sequenced in a study of cytomegalovirus exposure and HLA in healthy donors. Use of 60 Vbeta and 13 Jbeta primers characterized the PCR. Produced via immunoSEQ multiplex PCR; TCRdb's table is partial and in-frame only. The sample shows under 200,000 clones, over 75% of them seen only once. Material for sequencing was PBMCs. The receptor source for this set is a woman aged 45-65 years in good health and CMV-seronegative.

The V gene is TRBV28, the J gene TRBJ2-3; weak D call: TRBD1 (7 bases). The V gene lost 5 bases and the J gene lost 0 bases, with 24 bases spanning the gap. There are 19 residues in the CDR3. Looked up from germline, CDR1 is MDHEN and CDR2 is SYDVKM. For the CDR3, the DNA is TGTGCCAGCAGTCCACAATCCGCCCGCAGGGGGACTAGCACAGATACGCAGTATTTT. This encodes CASSPQSARRGTSTDTQYF.

Turning to this clone: Its ends do not fully match the called genes, so a read error is possible. This chain connects TRBV4-1 to TRBJ1-3; 9 nucleotides line up with TRBD1. CDR3 length: 18 amino acids. Germline CDR1 MGHRA, CDR2 YSYEKL. The CDR3 nucleotides are TGCGCCAGCAGCCGACAAGAGGGACAGGGCCGTTTTGGAAACACCACATATTTT. It encodes CASSRQEGQGRFGNTTYF.

J is TRBJ1-1 and V is TRBV11-2; D is perhaps TRBD1 (6 bases). CDR1 and CDR2 from the germline V gene are SGHAT and FQNNGV. This CDR3 has 16 residues. Trimming stripped 3 bases from V and 5 bases from J, with 19 bases between. The CDR3 here is CASSLGWLGAETEAFF. The DNA for the CDR3 is TGTGCCAGCAGCTTGGGGTGGTTGGGGGCAGAGACTGAAGCTTTCTTT.

This chain uses TRBV18 with TRBJ1-4; the match to TRBD1 covers 8 bases. J gave up 4 bases and V 2 bases, and 3 bases lay outside the gene matches. The CDR3 runs to 15 residues. CDR1 is KGHSH and CDR2 is LQKENI in the germline V gene. CDR3 sequence: CASSPTTGGNEKLFF. CDR3 in DNA: TGTGCCAGCTCACCAACTACAGGGGGTAATGAAAAACTGTTTTTT.

This sequence joins TRBV29-1 and TRBJ2-1, with D tentatively TRBD1 (6 bases). The CDR3 spans 13 residues. The V and J ends lost 3 bases and 5 bases respectively, with 11 bases between them. CDR1 and CDR2 (germline): SQVTM, ANQGSEA. Written as DNA, the CDR3 is TGCAGCGTTGATGGACAGAGAAACAATGAGCAGTTCTTC. Translation: CSVDGQRNNEQFF.

The genes are TRBV28 and TRBJ1-3; perhaps TRBD1 as D (5 bases). The V end lost 5 bases, the J end lost 1 base, and 12 bases lay between the germline ends. This CDR3 has 15 residues. The germline CDR1 and CDR2 sequences are MDHEN and SYDVKM. The CDR3 DNA reads TGTGCCAGCAGTAGGACACCTACTTCTGGAAACACCATATATTTT. Amino acids: CASSRTPTSGNTIYF.

This clone appeared once. The chain is built from TRBV20-1 and TRBJ1-2; 8 bases map to TRBD1. Trimming at V came to 6 bases and at J to 11 bases, leaving 8 bases not matched to a gene. This CDR3 is built from 11 residues. The germline V gene encodes CDR1 DFQATT and CDR2 SNEGSKA (reference sequence). CDR3 sequence reads: CSAKSTGGYTF. CDR3 DNA sequence: TGCAGTGCAAAATCTACAGGGGGTTACACCTTC.

This clone came up a few times. V usage is TRBV27 and J usage is TRBJ1-2; 9 bases are shared with TRBD1. The CDR3 sequence is 14 residues long. J lost 5 bases, V lost 7 bases, and 8 bases had no gene match. Looked up from germline, CDR1 is MNHEY and CDR2 is SMNVEV (reference sequence). The CDR3 protein is CASKLGQGVYGYTF. CDR3 nucleotide sequence: TGTGCCAGCAAATTGGGACAGGGAGTTTATGGCTACACCTTC.

The V call is TRBV21-1, the J call TRBJ2-2; the table's D call, TRBD1, has no DNA check behind it. TRBV21-1 is recorded as a pseudogene. There are 16 residues in the CDR3. The CDR3 reads CASSKPGNSNTGELFF. The CDR3 DNA reads as TGTGCCAGCAGCAAGCCAGGGAACTCGAACACCGGGGAGCTGTTTTTT.

The rearrangement joins TRBV28 to TRBJ1-2, with D hard to call. Trimming cost V 3 bases and J 7 bases, with 9 bases left between them. The germline CDR1 and CDR2 sequences are MDHEN and SYDVKM. The CDR3 is made up of 12 amino acids. In nucleotides, the CDR3 is TGTGCCAGCAGTTTGTCTGGCGGTGGCTACACCTTC. As protein: CASSLSGGGYTF.

The chain recombines TRBV5-4 with TRBJ2-1, with 13 nucleotides matching TRBD2. The CDR3 extends over 17 amino acids. Germline V gene lookup returns CDR1 SGHNT and CDR2 YYREEE (reference sequence). With V trimmed by 4 bases and J by 6 bases, 10 bases remained unmatched. This CDR3 is CASSRSGGTSGVNEQFF. The CDR3 DNA follows: TGTGCCAGCAGCCGGTCGGGAGGGACTAGCGGGGTCAATGAGCAGTTCTTC.

The CDR3 loop reads CASSVVGTGSTEAFF. CDR3 nucleotides: TGTGCCAGCAGCGTAGTCGGGACAGGGTCCACTGAAGCTTTCTTT. The chain couples TRBV9 to TRBJ1-1, with 9 bases identical to TRBD1. The junction had 4 bases not matched to a gene; V was cut back by 0 bases and J by 4 bases. The CDR3 is made up of 15 amino acids. The germline CDR1 and CDR2 sequences are SGDLS and YYNGEE.

This chain joins TRBV7-9 and TRBJ2-4; D ambiguous. Trimming removed 1 base from V and 4 bases from J, with 5 bases in between. The germline gives CDR1 SEHNR, CDR2 FQNEAQ (reference sequence). The CDR3 is 13 amino acids. This CDR3 reads CASSLDQKNIQYF. CDR3 bases: TGTGCCAGCAGCTTAGATCAGAAAAACATTCAGTACTTC.

The chain uses TRBV19 and TRBJ1-4; 9 nucleotides line up with TRBD1. CDR1 and CDR2 from the germline V gene are LNHDA and SQIVND (reference sequence). The V segment lost 3 bases and the J segment 8 bases; nucleotides outside the gene matches: 7. This CDR3 has 15 amino acids. The CDR3 nucleotides are TGTGCCAGTAGTATCGTGGACAGGGGTCCAGAAAAACTGTTTTTT. Amino acid sequence: CASSIVDRGPEKLFF.

V usage is TRBV18 and J usage is TRBJ2-7, with 7 positions matching TRBD2. The length of the CDR3 is 14 residues. J was trimmed by 2 bases and V by 4 bases; bases with no gene match: 5. Germline CDR1 and CDR2: KGHSH and LQKENI. CDR3: CASSRSGPPYEQYF. DNA of the CDR3: TGTGCCAGCTCACGTAGCGGGCCCCCCTACGAGCAGTACTTC. Full variable domain (missing parts from reference TRBV18 and TRBJ2-7): NAGVMQNPRHLVRRRGQEARLRCSPMKGHSHVYWYRQLPEEGLKFMVYLQKENIIDESGMPKERFSAEFPKEGPSILRIQQVVRGDSAAYFCASSRSGPPYEQYFGPGTRLTVT.

This CDR3 reads CASSLPGLAGGPKDTQYF. CDR3 nucleotide sequence: TGTGCCAGCAGTTTACCGGGACTAGCGGGAGGGCCGAAGGATACGCAGTATTTT. The rearrangement joins TRBV27 to TRBJ2-3; 16 bases match TRBD2. In germline, CDR1 is MNHEY, CDR2 SMNVEV (reference sequence). Trimming removed 2 bases from V and 6 bases from J; junction bases left unmatched: 8. There are 18 residues in the CDR3.

The rearrangement uses TRBV10-3 and TRBJ1-1; 8 positions agree with TRBD1. Germline V gene lookup returns CDR1 ENHRY and CDR2 SYGVKD. J gave up 3 bases and V 4 bases, and 4 bases lay outside the gene matches. The length of the CDR3 is 14 residues. In DNA form, the CDR3 reads TGTGCCATCAGTGCCGGACAGGGAGACACTGAAGCTTTCTTT. Protein: CAISAGQGDTEAFF.

This clone was detected a few times. This CDR3 is CASSPGTSGYEQYF. The CDR3 nucleotides read TGTGCCAGCAGCCCCGGGACTAGCGGCTACGAGCAGTACTTC. This chain connects TRBV7-9 to TRBJ2-7, with 11 bases matching TRBD2. This CDR3 contains 14 residues. CDR1 is SEHNR and CDR2 is FQNEAQ in the germline V gene (reference sequence). V shed 5 bases, J shed 3 bases, and the junction held 3 bases outside the gene matches.

The chain recombines TRBV7-7 with TRBJ2-3; 15 nucleotides line up with TRBD2. The V and J ends lost 5 bases and 5 bases, in that order; junction bases with no gene match: 2. The CDR3 is made up of 15 amino acids. CDR1 and CDR2 (germline): SSHAT, FNYEAQ (reference sequence). The CDR3 DNA reads TGTGCCAGCAGCCAGGGACTAGCGGGAGGAGATACGCAGTATTTT. Protein product: CASSQGLAGGDTQYF.

The chain carries TRBV19 and TRBJ2-5; TRBD2 agrees at 15 bases. The trim removed 4 bases at V and 4 bases at J, leaving 4 bases unmatched. Germline-derived CDR1 and CDR2 are LNHDA and SQIVND (reference sequence). The CDR3 runs 16 residues. CDR3 residues: CASSRTSGRAGETQYF. In nucleotides, the CDR3 is TGTGCCAGTAGTAGGACTAGCGGGAGGGCCGGAGAGACCCAGTACTTC.

This clone has only one observation. This chain's CDR3 is CSVEGTGTGFNEQYF. For the CDR3, the DNA is TGCAGCGTTGAAGGGACCGGGACAGGGTTCAACGAGCAGTACTTC. The chain has TRBV29-1 and TRBJ2-7, with TRBD1 identical over 9 bases. The CDR3 totals 15 residues. CDR1 and CDR2 from the germline V gene are SQVTM and ANQGSEA. J gave up 5 bases and V 1 base, and 9 bases lay outside the gene matches.

The chain employs TRBV9 and TRBJ2-5; 12 nucleotides agree with TRBD2. The CDR3 has 13 amino acids. J was trimmed by 11 bases and V by 3 bases; bases with no gene match: 5. In germline, CDR1 is SGDLS, CDR2 YYNGEE. CDR3 region: CASSARTSGEQYF. The CDR3 region has the DNA TGTGCCAGCAGCGCCAGGACTAGCGGGGAGCAGTACTTC.

The chain recombines TRBV7-9 with TRBJ2-1, with 14 bases fitting TRBD2. Germline V gene lookup returns CDR1 SEHNR and CDR2 FQNEAQ (reference sequence). V shed 5 bases, J shed 7 bases, and the junction held 7 bases outside the gene matches. The CDR3 has 16 residues. The chain's CDR3 is CASSPGLAGVLNEQFF. The DNA for the CDR3 is TGTGCCAGCAGCCCGGGACTAGCGGGAGTTCTAAATGAGCAGTTCTTC.

The chain uses TRBV27 and TRBJ1-5, with a tentative D call TRBD1 (5 bases). Trimming removed 3 bases from V and 7 bases from J, with 19 bases in between. This CDR3 contains 16 residues. Germline V gene sequence: CDR1 MNHEY, CDR2 SMNVEV (reference sequence). The CDR3 DNA follows: TGTGCCAGCAGTTTCCTAACCCGGCAGGGTGCCCAGCCCCAGCATTTT. Protein: CASSFLTRQGAQPQHF.

The V call is TRBV5-1, the J call TRBJ2-7; D uncertain. Germline-derived CDR1 and CDR2 are SGHRS and YFSETQ. V was pared by 2 bases and J by 4 bases, with 7 bases between. This CDR3 comprises 12 residues. This CDR3 is CASSFGDYEQYF. The CDR3 DNA reads as TGCGCCAGCAGCTTCGGAGATTACGAGCAGTACTTC.